This entry lists 27 T cell receptor beta chains sequenced from one sample in a study of blood T cells in healthy people across ages. A second roughly 7 to 12 cycle PCR used barcoded and J-beta primers. TCRdb fed the 5' RACE reads into MiXCR, producing one record per CDR3 protein. The profile shows about 800,000 distinct CDR3 sequences, 25% of them singletons. These data were also filed under a second study, of T cells of mothers and their children.

Sequencing was carried out using blood. The receptors come from a boy younger than 18 in good health.

This rearrangement joins TRBV6-1 to TRBJ2-2; D is possibly TRBD2 (6 bases). V was pared by 5 bases and J by 5 bases, with 18 bases between. The CDR3 is 16 amino acids. Per germline, CDR1 MNHNS and CDR2 SASEGT. CDR3 protein: CASSPRAGLGTGELFF. The CDR3 coding sequence is TGTGCCAGCAGTCCACGCGCGGGATTGGGGACCGGGGAGCTGTTTTTT.

This clonotype was seen more than once but under ten times. The rearrangement uses TRBV30 and TRBJ1-4; TRBD1 matches 7 bases. The CDR3 sequence is 14 residues long. Germline-derived CDR1 and CDR2 are GTSNPN and SVGIG (reference sequence). V trimming: 0 bases; J trimming: 10 bases; junction bases outside the gene matches: 8. In nucleotides, the CDR3 is TGTGCCTGGAGTGTCCAACAGGGGCCAGGAAAACTGTTTTTT. Translated, it gives CAWSVQQGPGKLFF.

This clonotype was counted a few times. V and J are TRBV9 and TRBJ2-1; D is unresolved. The V end was cut by 3 bases, the J end by 0 bases, with 13 bases between. Per the germline V gene, CDR1 is SGDLS and CDR2 is YYNGEE. This CDR3 has 16 amino acids. The CDR3 is CASSDPRLGSYNEQFF. In nucleotides, the CDR3 is TGTGCCAGCAGCGATCCCCGCTTAGGCTCCTACAATGAGCAGTTCTTC.

This clonotype was picked up a small number of times. V and J are TRBV7-9 and TRBJ2-2; D is uncertain. Germline V gene data show CDR1 as SEHNR and CDR2 as FQNEAQ (reference sequence). This CDR3 contains 17 residues. Deletions cut 1 base from V and 1 base from J, with 13 bases between. CDR3: CASSLGQTLKNTGELFF. The CDR3 coding sequence is TGTGCCAGCAGCTTAGGGCAGACACTGAAGAACACCGGGGAGCTGTTTTTT. Full variable domain (rest looked up from reference TRBV7-9 and TRBJ2-2): DTGVSQNPRHKITKRGQNVTFRCDPISEHNRLYWYRQTLGQGPEFLTYFQNEAQLEKSRLLSDRFSAERPKGSFSTLEIQRTEQGDSAMYLCASSLGQTLKNTGELFFGEGSRLTVL.

This chain connects TRBV2 to TRBJ2-2; possibly TRBD2 for D (6 bases). Trimming shortened V by 5 bases and J by 5 bases, and 15 bases separated the two germline ends. This CDR3 has 15 residues. CDR1 is SNHLY and CDR2 is FYNNEI in the germline V gene. The CDR3 here is CASSFPDAGTGELFF. The CDR3 DNA follows: TGTGCCAGCAGTTTCCCGGACGCGGGGACCGGGGAGCTGTTTTTT. The variable domain in full, with the rest retrieved from reference TRBV2 and TRBJ2-2, is EPEVTQTPSHQVTQMGQEVILRCVPISNHLYFYWYRQILGQKVEFLVSFYNNEISEKSEIFDDQFSVERPDGSNFTLKIRSTKLEDSAMYFCASSFPDAGTGELFFGEGSRLTVL.

This clonotype was found a few times. The chain uses TRBV28 and TRBJ1-6; 7 positions agree with TRBD1. Germline trimming cut 4 bases from V and 6 bases from J; bases unmatched to any gene: 9. Germline V gene data show CDR1 as MDHEN and CDR2 as SYDVKM. CDR3 length: 16 residues. The DNA of the CDR3 is TGTGCCAGCAGTTCAAGAACTCGACAGGGTAATTCACCCCTCCACTTT. As protein: CASSSRTRQGNSPLHF.

The gene calls are TRBV20-1 and TRBJ1-2, with D possibly matching TRBD1 (5 bases). Germline V gene sequence: CDR1 DFQATT, CDR2 SNEGSKA (reference sequence). V lost 0 bases and J 4 bases, leaving 18 bases between the germline ends. The CDR3 consists of 16 residues. CDR3 nucleotides: TGCAGTGCTAGAGAACCCCGGAGAGGGCAGGGCTATGGCTACACCTTC. Its translation is CSAREPRRGQGYGYTF.

This clonotype was recorded a few times. The chain links TRBV28 to TRBJ2-4; 12 bases match TRBD1. There are 17 residues in the CDR3. Losses at the gene ends were 6 bases for V and 6 bases for J; bases not matched to a gene: 12. Germline V CDR1 and CDR2: MDHEN, SYDVKM. The CDR3 DNA follows: TGTGCCAGCAGAATGGGGGGGGACAGGGGGCGCGGAAACATTCAGTACTTC. Translating it yields CASRMGGDRGRGNIQYF. The full variable domain, in which reference TRBV28 and TRBJ2-4 provide the parts outside the CDR3, is DVKVTQSSRYLVKRTGEKVFLECVQDMDHENMFWYRQDPGLGLRLIYFSYDVKMKEKGDIPEGYSVSREKKERFSLILESASTNQTSMYLCASRMGGDRGRGNIQYFGAGTRLSVL.

The chain combines TRBV6-1 with TRBJ2-6; the D is unclear. Germline V lookup: CDR1 MNHNS, CDR2 SASEGT. Trimming took off 3 bases at V and 0 bases at J, with 6 bases between the two ends. The CDR3 spans 15 residues. The CDR3 bases are TGTGCCAGCAGTGATTTTCGCTCTGGGGCCAACGTCCTGACTTTC. Protein product: CASSDFRSGANVLTF.

This clonotype has just a few counts. The genes are TRBV6-4 and TRBJ2-1; 7 bases fit TRBD2. The CDR3 is 16 residues long. Losses at the gene ends were 2 bases for V and 0 bases for J; bases not matched to a gene: 4. CDR1 and CDR2 (germline): MRHNA, SNTAGT. The CDR3 DNA sequence: TGTGCCAGCAGTGACCGGGGACTACTCTCCTACAATGAGCAGTTCTTC. It yields the protein CASSDRGLLSYNEQFF.

This clonotype occurred a few times. The genes are TRBV21-1 and TRBJ2-5; TRBD2 was called by the table and not checked on the DNA. TRBV21-1 is a pseudogene segment. The CDR3 is 16 residues long. The CDR3 nucleotides read TGTGCCAGCAGCATCCAGGCAAGCGGGAGTGGGGAGACCCAGTACTTC. It is translated as CASSIQASGSGETQYF.

This clonotype has more than one count but fewer than ten. The chain employs TRBV7-9 and TRBJ2-2, with 8 positions matching TRBD1. The CDR3 has 14 residues. J gave up 6 bases and V 8 bases, and 8 bases lay outside the gene matches. Germline V gives CDR1 SEHNR, CDR2 FQNEAQ (reference sequence). Here the CDR3 reads CASPDREDAGELFF. The CDR3 region has the DNA TGTGCCAGCCCGGACAGGGAGGATGCCGGGGAGCTGTTTTTT. Using reference TRBV7-9 and TRBJ2-2 for the parts outside the CDR3, the full variable domain is DTGVSQNPRHKITKRGQNVTFRCDPISEHNRLYWYRQTLGQGPEFLTYFQNEAQLEKSRLLSDRFSAERPKGSFSTLEIQRTEQGDSAMYLCASPDREDAGELFFGEGSRLTVL.

Only a few counts were recorded for this clonotype. The CDR3, as DNA: TGTGCCAGCAGCCACCGGACAGGGGCGGTAGCCTACGAGCAGTACTTC. This translates into CASSHRTGAVAYEQYF. The chain joins TRBV12-3 or TRBV12-4 to TRBJ2-5, with 9 nucleotides matching TRBD1. The tail of the sequence fits TRBJ2-7 better, so the J call may be wrong. The CDR3 totals 16 residues.

The rearrangement links TRBV28 to TRBJ1-5, with D perhaps TRBD1 (6 bases). Germline CDR1 reads MDHEN; CDR2 reads SYDVKM. Trimming shortened V by 7 bases and J by 2 bases, and 21 bases separated the two germline ends. The CDR3 consists of 17 residues. The CDR3: CASMKTGAIAGNQPQHF. Here the CDR3 DNA reads TGTGCCAGCATGAAGACAGGAGCTATTGCGGGCAATCAGCCCCAGCATTTT.

The chain uses TRBV18 and TRBJ1-1; D is unresolved. The germline V gene has CDR1 KGHSH and CDR2 LQKENI. The germline V and J ends were trimmed by 3 bases and 0 bases, with 8 bases remaining between them. The CDR3 runs 14 residues. The CDR3: CASSPMTLNTEAFF. DNA for the CDR3: TGTGCCAGCTCACCGATGACCCTGAACACTGAAGCTTTCTTT.

The rearrangement links TRBV6-1 to TRBJ2-5; 10 bases are a match to TRBD1. Per the germline V gene, CDR1 is MNHNS and CDR2 is SASEGT. The CDR3 has 15 amino acids. The V gene end was trimmed by 7 bases and the J gene end by 3 bases; junction bases not matched to a gene: 8. The CDR3 loop is CASNLTGTGEETQYF. CDR3 coding DNA: TGTGCCAGCAATCTAACCGGGACAGGGGAAGAGACCCAGTACTTC.

This chain uses TRBV4-3 with TRBJ1-1, with no clear D. Trimming stripped 0 bases from V and 5 bases from J, with 13 bases between. This CDR3 comprises 15 residues. Germline loops: CDR1 LGHNA, CDR2 YSLEER. For the CDR3, the DNA is TGCGCCAGCAGCCAAGATCCCGTCCCGAGGACTGAAGCTTTCTTT. Its translation: CASSQDPVPRTEAFF.

The chain combines TRBV27 with TRBJ2-1; D is possibly TRBD2 (6 bases). Germline loops: CDR1 MNHEY, CDR2 SMNVEV (reference sequence). V gave up 1 base and J gave up 4 bases, with 11 bases separating them. The CDR3 runs to 15 residues. The CDR3 DNA sequence: TGTGCCAGCAGTTTATGGGGTGCGGGGTACAATGAGCAGTTCTTC. Protein: CASSLWGAGYNEQFF.

This clonotype was detected a few times. The rearrangement joins TRBV11-2 to TRBJ1-1; D gene uncertain. The length of the CDR3 is 12 residues. The V end was cut by 0 bases, the J end by 5 bases, with 4 bases between. Germline CDR1 is SGHAT and CDR2 is FQNNGV. CDR3 in amino acids: CASSLDATEAFF. The CDR3 DNA reads TGTGCCAGCAGCTTAGATGCAACTGAAGCTTTCTTT.

The chain is built from TRBV4-1 and TRBJ2-2; D call uncertain. The CDR3 loop spans 13 amino acids. The germline V gene encodes CDR1 MGHRA and CDR2 YSYEKL. V was shortened by 4 bases and J by 7 bases, with 10 bases between the two germline ends. CDR3 residues: CASSPRNGGELFF. The CDR3 DNA follows: TGCGCCAGCAGCCCGAGAAACGGCGGGGAGCTGTTTTTT.

About this clonotype: A much bigger clone sits one base away, suggesting this may be a read error. J is TRBJ1-4 and V is TRBV7-6; TRBD1 is a possible D gene (5 bases). Germline V gene data show CDR1 as SGHVS and CDR2 as FNYEAQ. This CDR3 is 13 amino acids long. V was clipped by 3 bases and J by 8 bases, with 10 bases between them. CDR3 protein: CASSFDGGEKLFF. The CDR3 nucleotides are TGTGCCAGCAGCTTTGACGGGGGGGAAAAACTGTTTTTT.

Only a few counts were recorded for this clonotype. The chain joins TRBV2 to TRBJ1-5; the D is unclear. Germline CDR1 and CDR2: SNHLY and FYNNEI. The CDR3 length is 15 residues. The V and J ends lost 1 base and 0 bases respectively, with 7 bases between them. CDR3 in DNA: TGTGCCAGCAGTGAAGGGCCACTTAGCAATCAGCCCCAGCATTTT. It is translated as CASSEGPLSNQPQHF.

Points on this clonotype: At one end, the junction sequence differs from germline, possibly due to a read error. The V call is TRBV12-3 or TRBV12-4, the J call TRBJ2-3; no definite D call. CDR3 length: 12 residues. The CDR3 DNA reads as TGTGCCAGCAGTTTCGCGCAAGAGACCCAGTACTTT. Translating gives CASSFAQETQYF.

CDR3 region: CASSPRTGGTIYF. DNA for the CDR3: TGTGCCAGCAGCCCGCGGACAGGAGGGACCATATATTTT. The genes are TRBV7-3 and TRBJ1-3, with TRBD1 matching over 7 bases. This CDR3 is 13 amino acids long. J lost 10 bases, V lost 5 bases, and 8 bases had no gene match. The V gene's germline CDR1 is SGHTA and CDR2 FQGTGA.

The chain employs TRBV5-1 and TRBJ1-1; 7 bases align to TRBD1. The germline CDR1 and CDR2 sequences are SGHRS and YFSETQ. The junction had 12 bases not matched to a gene; V was cut back by 4 bases and J by 3 bases. The CDR3 totals 16 residues. CDR3 residues: CASSDSTGLVDTEAFF. For the CDR3, the DNA is TGCGCCAGCAGCGATTCGACAGGGCTCGTGGACACTGAAGCTTTCTTT.

This chain joins TRBV6-2 or TRBV6-3 and TRBJ2-1, with D perhaps matching TRBD1 (5 bases). Germline V lookup: CDR1 MNHEY, CDR2 SVGEGT. The length of the CDR3 is 13 residues. V was shortened by 0 bases and J by 9 bases, with 9 bases between the two germline ends. CDR3: CASSYSSQGEQFF. As DNA, the CDR3 is TGTGCCAGCAGTTACTCAAGCCAGGGTGAGCAGTTCTTC.

V usage is TRBV20-1 and J usage is TRBJ2-3, with 8 positions matching TRBD2. Trimming took 5 bases from V and 1 from J; bases not matched to a gene: 2. This CDR3 is 13 amino acids long. Germline-derived CDR1 and CDR2 are DFQATT and SNEGSKA (reference sequence). The DNA of the CDR3 is TGCAGTGCTTATAGCGGGGGCACAGATACGCAGTATTTT. As protein: CSAYSGGTDTQYF.